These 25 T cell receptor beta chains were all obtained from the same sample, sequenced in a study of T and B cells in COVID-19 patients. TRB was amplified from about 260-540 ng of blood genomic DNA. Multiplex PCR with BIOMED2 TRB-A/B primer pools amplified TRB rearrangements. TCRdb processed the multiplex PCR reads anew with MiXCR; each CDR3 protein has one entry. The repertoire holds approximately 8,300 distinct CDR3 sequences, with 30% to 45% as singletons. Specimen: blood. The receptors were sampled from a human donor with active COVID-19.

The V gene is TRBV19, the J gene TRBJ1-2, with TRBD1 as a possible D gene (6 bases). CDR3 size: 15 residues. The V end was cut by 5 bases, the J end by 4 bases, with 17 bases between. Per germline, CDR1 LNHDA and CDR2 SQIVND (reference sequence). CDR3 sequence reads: CASSVRQEPTYGYTF. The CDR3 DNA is TGTGCCAGTAGTGTCAGACAGGAACCTACCTATGGCTACACCTTC.

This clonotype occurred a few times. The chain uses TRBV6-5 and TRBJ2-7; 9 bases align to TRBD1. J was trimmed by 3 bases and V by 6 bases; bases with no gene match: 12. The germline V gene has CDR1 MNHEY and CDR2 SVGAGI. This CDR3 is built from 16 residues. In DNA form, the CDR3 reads TGTGCCAGCAGCTCCCCCTTGGGGACAGGGTTCTACGAGCAGTACTTC. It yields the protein CASSSPLGTGFYEQYF.

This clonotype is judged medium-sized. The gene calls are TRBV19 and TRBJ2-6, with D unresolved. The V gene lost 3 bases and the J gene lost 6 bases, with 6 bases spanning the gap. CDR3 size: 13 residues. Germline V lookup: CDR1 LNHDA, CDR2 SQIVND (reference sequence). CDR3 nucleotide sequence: TGTGCCAGTAGTATGGGTGAGGCCAACGTCCTGACTTTC. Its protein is CASSMGEANVLTF.

CDR3 DNA sequence: TGTGCCAGCAGCTCAGGGACAGCCCAAGAGACCCAGTACTTC. It specifies CASSSGTAQETQYF. The J gene is TRBJ2-5, the V gene TRBV5-4; TRBD1 agrees at 7 bases. CDR1 is SGHNT and CDR2 is YYREEE in the germline V gene (reference sequence). The CDR3 extends over 14 amino acids. Germline trimming cut 3 bases from V and 1 base from J; bases unmatched to any gene: 3.

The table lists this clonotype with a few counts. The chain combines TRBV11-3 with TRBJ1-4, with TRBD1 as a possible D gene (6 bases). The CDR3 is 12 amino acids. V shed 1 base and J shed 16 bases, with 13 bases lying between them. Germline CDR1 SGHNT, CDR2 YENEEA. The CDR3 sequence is CASSLAGQGPFF. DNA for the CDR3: TGTGCCAGCAGCTTAGCTGGGCAGGGGCCGTTTTTT.

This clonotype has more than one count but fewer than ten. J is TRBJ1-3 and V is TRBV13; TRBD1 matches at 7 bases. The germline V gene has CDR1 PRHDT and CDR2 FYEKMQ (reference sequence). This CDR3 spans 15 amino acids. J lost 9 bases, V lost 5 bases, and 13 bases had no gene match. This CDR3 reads CASSPPGTEGTTIYF. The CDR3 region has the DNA TGTGCCAGCAGCCCCCCCGGGACAGAAGGGACCACCATATATTTT.

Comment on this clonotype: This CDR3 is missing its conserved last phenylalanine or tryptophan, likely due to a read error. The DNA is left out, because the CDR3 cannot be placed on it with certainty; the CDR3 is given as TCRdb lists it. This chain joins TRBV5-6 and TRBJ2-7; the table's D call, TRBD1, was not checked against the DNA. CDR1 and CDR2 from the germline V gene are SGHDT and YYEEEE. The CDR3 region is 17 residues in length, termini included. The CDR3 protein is CASRPAGRAGRAAEQDG.

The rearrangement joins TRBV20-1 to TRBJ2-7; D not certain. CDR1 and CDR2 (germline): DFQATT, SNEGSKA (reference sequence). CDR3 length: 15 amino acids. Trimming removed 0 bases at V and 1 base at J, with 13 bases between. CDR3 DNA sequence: TGCAGTGCTAGAGATTCATCCGGGCCTTCCTACGAGCAGTACTTC. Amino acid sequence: CSARDSSGPSYEQYF.

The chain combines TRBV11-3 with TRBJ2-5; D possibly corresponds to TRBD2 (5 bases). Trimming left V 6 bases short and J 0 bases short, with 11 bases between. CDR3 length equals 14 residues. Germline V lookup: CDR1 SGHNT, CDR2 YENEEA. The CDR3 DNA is TGTGCCAGCAGTCTCGGCGGGTACCAAGAGACCCAGTACTTC. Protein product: CASSLGGYQETQYF.

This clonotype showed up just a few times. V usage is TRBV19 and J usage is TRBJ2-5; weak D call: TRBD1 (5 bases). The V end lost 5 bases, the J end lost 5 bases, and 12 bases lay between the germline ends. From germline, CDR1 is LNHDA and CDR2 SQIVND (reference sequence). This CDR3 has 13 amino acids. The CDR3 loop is CASSFQGTETQYF. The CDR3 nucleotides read TGTGCCAGTAGTTTCCAGGGTACCGAGACCCAGTACTTC.

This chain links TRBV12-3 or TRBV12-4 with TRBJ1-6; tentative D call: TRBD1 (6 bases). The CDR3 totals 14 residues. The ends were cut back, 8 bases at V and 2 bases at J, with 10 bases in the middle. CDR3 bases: TGTGCCAGCGGGGGGGGCGCCTATAATTCACCCCTCCACTTT. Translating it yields CASGGGAYNSPLHF.

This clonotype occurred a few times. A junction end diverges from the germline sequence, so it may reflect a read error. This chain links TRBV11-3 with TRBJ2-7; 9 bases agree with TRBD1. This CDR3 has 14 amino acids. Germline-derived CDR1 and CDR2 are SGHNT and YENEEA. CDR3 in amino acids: CASSLDRGAYEQYF. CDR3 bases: TGTGCCAGCAGCCTAGACAGGGGGGCCTACGAGCAGTACTTC.

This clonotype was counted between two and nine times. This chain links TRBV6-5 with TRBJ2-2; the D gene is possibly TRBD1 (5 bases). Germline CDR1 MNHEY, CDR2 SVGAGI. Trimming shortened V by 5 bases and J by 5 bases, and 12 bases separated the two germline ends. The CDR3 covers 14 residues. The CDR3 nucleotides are TGTGCCAGCAGTATTGACAGCTATACCGGGGAGCTGTTTTTT. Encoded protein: CASSIDSYTGELFF.

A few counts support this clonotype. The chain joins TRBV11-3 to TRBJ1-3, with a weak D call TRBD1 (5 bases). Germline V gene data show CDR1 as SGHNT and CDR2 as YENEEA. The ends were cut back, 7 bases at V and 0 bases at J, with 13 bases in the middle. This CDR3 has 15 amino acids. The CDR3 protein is CASTAGAASGNTIYF. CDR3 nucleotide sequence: TGTGCCAGCACGGCTGGGGCAGCCTCTGGAAACACCATATATTTT. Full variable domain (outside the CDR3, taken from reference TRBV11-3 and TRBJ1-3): EAGVVQSPRYKIIEKKQPVAFWCNPISGHNTLYWYLQNLGQGPELLIRYENEEAVDDSQLPKDRFSAERLKGVDSTLKIQPAELGDSAVYLCASTAGAASGNTIYFGEGSWLTVV.

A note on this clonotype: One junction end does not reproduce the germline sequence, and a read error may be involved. The chain's CDR3 is CGSSFTDTQYF. CDR3 sequence (DNA): TGTGGCAGCAGTTTTACGGATACGCAGTATTTT. This chain uses TRBV12-3 or TRBV12-4 with TRBJ2-3; D is uncertain. The CDR3 spans 11 residues.

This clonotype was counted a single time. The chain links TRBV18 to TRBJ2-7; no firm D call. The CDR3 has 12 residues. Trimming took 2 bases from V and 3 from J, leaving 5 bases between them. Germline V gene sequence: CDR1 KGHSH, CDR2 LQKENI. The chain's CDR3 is CASSPSSYEQYF. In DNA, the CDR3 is TGTGCCAGCTCACCAAGCAGCTACGAGCAGTACTTC.

CDR3 in DNA: TGTGCCAGCCTTCATCCGGGACTAGCGGGATATGGGACCCAGTACTTC. Its protein product is CASLHPGLAGYGTQYF. The rearrangement uses TRBV6-2 or TRBV6-3 and TRBJ2-5; 13 nucleotides align to TRBD2. Trimming took 8 bases from V and 7 from J; bases not matched to a gene: 13. Germline values: CDR1 MNHEY, CDR2 SVGEGT. This CDR3 is 16 amino acids long.

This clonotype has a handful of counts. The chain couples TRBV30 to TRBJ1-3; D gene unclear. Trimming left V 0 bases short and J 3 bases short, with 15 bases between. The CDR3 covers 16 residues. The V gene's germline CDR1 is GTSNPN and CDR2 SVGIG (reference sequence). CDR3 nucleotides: TGTGCCTGGAGTGTGACCCCAACGGCGAATGGAAACACCATATATTTT. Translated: CAWSVTPTANGNTIYF.

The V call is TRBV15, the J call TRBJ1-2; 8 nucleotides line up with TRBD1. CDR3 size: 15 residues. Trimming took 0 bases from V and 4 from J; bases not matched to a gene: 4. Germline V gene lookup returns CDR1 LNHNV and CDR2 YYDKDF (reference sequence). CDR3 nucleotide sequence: TGTGCCACCAGCAGAGATAACGGACAGGGCTATGGCTACACCTTC. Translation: CATSRDNGQGYGYTF.

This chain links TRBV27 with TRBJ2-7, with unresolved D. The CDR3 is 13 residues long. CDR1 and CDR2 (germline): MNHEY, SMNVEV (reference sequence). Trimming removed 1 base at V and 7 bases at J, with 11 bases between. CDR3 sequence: CASSLWMGGEQYF. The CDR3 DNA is TGTGCCAGCAGTTTATGGATGGGCGGAGAGCAGTACTTC.

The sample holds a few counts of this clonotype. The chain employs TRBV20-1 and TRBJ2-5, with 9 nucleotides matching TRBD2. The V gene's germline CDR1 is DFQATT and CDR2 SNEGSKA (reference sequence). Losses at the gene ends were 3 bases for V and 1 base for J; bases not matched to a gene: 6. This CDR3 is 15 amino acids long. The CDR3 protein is CSASRTSAGQETQYF. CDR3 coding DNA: TGCAGTGCTAGCCGGACTAGCGCCGGCCAAGAGACCCAGTACTTC.

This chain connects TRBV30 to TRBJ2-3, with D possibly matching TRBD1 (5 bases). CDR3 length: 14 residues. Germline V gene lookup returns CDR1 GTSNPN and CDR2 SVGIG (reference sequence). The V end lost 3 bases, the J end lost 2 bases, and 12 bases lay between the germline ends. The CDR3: CAWSPGFSTDTQYF. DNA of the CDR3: TGTGCCTGGAGCCCAGGGTTTTCCACAGATACGCAGTATTTT. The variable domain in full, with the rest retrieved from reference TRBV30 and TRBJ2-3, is SQTIHQWPATLVQPVGSPLSLECTVEGTSNPNLYWYRQAAGRGLQLLFYSVGIGQISSEVPQNLSASRPQDRQFILSSKKLLLSDSGFYLCAWSPGFSTDTQYFGPGTRLTVL.

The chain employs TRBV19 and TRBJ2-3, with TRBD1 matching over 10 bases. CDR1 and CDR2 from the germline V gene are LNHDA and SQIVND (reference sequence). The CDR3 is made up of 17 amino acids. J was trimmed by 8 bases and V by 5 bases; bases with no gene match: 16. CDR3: CASSPRQSTGGMGTQYF. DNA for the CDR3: TGTGCCAGTAGTCCCCGTCAGTCGACAGGGGGCATGGGTACGCAGTATTTT.

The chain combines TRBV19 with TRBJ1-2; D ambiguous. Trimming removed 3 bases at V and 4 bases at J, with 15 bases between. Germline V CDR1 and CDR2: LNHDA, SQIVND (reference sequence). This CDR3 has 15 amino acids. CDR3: CASSMRERSSYGYTF. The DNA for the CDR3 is TGTGCCAGTAGTATGAGGGAGCGGAGTTCCTATGGCTACACCTTC.

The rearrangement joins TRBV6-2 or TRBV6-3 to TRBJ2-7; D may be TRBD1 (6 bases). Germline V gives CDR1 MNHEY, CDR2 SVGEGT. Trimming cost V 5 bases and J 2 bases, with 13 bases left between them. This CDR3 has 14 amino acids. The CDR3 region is CASSAAGTTYEQYF. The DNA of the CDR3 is TGTGCCAGCAGTGCCGCCGGGACAACCTACGAGCAGTACTTC.